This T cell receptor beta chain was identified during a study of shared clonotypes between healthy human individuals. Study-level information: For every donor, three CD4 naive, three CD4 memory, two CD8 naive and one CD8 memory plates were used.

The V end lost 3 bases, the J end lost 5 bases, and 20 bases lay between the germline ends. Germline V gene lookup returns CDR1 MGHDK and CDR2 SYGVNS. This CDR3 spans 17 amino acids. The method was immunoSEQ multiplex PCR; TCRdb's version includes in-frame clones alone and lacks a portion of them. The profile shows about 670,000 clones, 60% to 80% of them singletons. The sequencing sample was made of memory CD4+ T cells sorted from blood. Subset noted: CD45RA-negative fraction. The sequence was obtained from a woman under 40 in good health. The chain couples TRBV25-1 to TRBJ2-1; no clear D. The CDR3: CASSDGVLRGWNNEQFF. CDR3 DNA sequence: TGTGCCAGCAGTGATGGGGTTCTACGAGGTTGGAACAATGAGCAGTTCTTC.